These 28 T cell receptor beta chains were sequenced from one sample in a study of T cell changes during pregnancy in multiple sclerosis. Data came from immunoSEQ multiplex PCR; TCRdb stores just in-frame clones and leaves some out. The profile shows about 44,000 clones, roughly nine tenths of them singletons. Source: CD4+ T cells from peripheral blood mononuclear cells, taken after pregnancy. The origin of the receptors is a female donor with multiple sclerosis, enrolled in a pregnancy study.

V gene TRBV20-1 combines with J gene TRBJ2-4, with D possibly TRBD1 on 5 matching bases. Germline V CDR1 and CDR2: DFQATT, SNEGSKA (reference sequence). V gave up 6 bases and J gave up 8 bases, with 11 bases separating them. The CDR3 covers 11 residues. This CDR3 reads CSAGPRDIQYF. As DNA, the CDR3 is TGCAGTGCGGGCCCCAGGGACATTCAGTACTTC.

This clone was seen a few times. The chain recombines TRBV14 with TRBJ2-2; TRBD2 matches 9 bases. Germline V gives CDR1 SGHDN, CDR2 FVKESK. V was clipped by 4 bases and J by 6 bases; unmatched bases: 3. CDR3 length: 14 amino acids. CDR3 in DNA: TGTGCCAGCAGCCTACTAGCGGGTCCCGGGGAGCTGTTTTTT. As protein: CASSLLAGPGELFF.

This chain connects TRBV2 to TRBJ2-3; 8 nucleotides line up with TRBD2. The CDR3 has 16 amino acids. Germline CDR1 reads SNHLY; CDR2 reads FYNNEI. The junction had 9 bases not matched to a gene; V was cut back by 6 bases and J by 1 base. The CDR3 coding sequence is TGTGCCAGCAGAACCAGCGGGAGCGCCCGCACAGATACGCAGTATTTT. Translation gives CASRTSGSARTDTQYF.

V gene TRBV27 combines with J gene TRBJ1-3, with D possibly TRBD1 on 5 matching bases. CDR1 and CDR2 (germline): MNHEY, SMNVEV (reference sequence). This CDR3 has 14 residues. Trimming stripped 8 bases from V and 0 bases from J, with 11 bases between. Here the CDR3 reads CASARGGSGNTIYF. The DNA of the CDR3 is TGTGCCAGCGCTAGGGGAGGCTCTGGAAACACCATATATTTT.

The chain recombines TRBV13 with TRBJ1-2; the D gene is possibly TRBD1 (6 bases). Germline loops: CDR1 PRHDT, CDR2 FYEKMQ (reference sequence). The V end was cut by 5 bases, the J end by 4 bases, with 8 bases between. The CDR3 is 12 amino acids. CDR3: CASSPQGYGYTF. The CDR3 DNA reads as TGTGCCAGCAGCCCACAGGGCTATGGCTACACCTTC.

The chain has TRBV5-4 and TRBJ2-7, with 10 bases matching TRBD2. Trimming took 4 bases from V and 0 from J; bases not matched to a gene: 4. Per germline, CDR1 SGHNT and CDR2 YYREEE (reference sequence). CDR3 length: 15 residues. CDR3 DNA: TGTGCCAGCAGCCAATCTAGCGGGAGCTCCTACGAGCAGTACTTC. Its translation is CASSQSSGSSYEQYF.

The chain employs TRBV5-4 and TRBJ2-2; D unresolved. V dropped 1 base and J dropped 2 bases, with 9 bases sitting between them. Germline CDR1 SGHNT, CDR2 YYREEE (reference sequence). This CDR3 comprises 15 residues. This CDR3 reads CASSLPSHNTGELFF. The CDR3, as DNA: TGTGCCAGCAGCTTGCCTAGTCACAACACCGGGGAGCTGTTTTTT.

This chain's CDR3 is CASSLDLAGGEQFF. The CDR3, as DNA: TGCGCCAGCAGCTTGGATCTAGCGGGAGGGGAGCAGTTCTTC. This rearrangement joins TRBV5-1 to TRBJ2-1, with 12 bases that match TRBD2. V was clipped by 0 bases and J by 10 bases; unmatched bases: 2. Germline assignment: CDR1 SGHRS and CDR2 YFSETQ. This CDR3 contains 14 residues.

V is TRBV6-6 and J is TRBJ2-5; no firm D call. The V gene lost 4 bases and the J gene lost 2 bases, with 8 bases spanning the gap. In germline, CDR1 is MNHNY, CDR2 SVGAGI (reference sequence). There are 13 residues in the CDR3. The CDR3 loop reads CASSFSRQETQYF. CDR3 nucleotide sequence: TGTGCCAGCAGTTTCTCTAGACAAGAGACCCAGTACTTC.

V usage is TRBV5-1 and J usage is TRBJ2-5; possible D gene TRBD1, 5 bases. This CDR3 is 16 amino acids long. V lost 0 bases, J lost 4 bases, and 16 bases lay in between. The germline V gene encodes CDR1 SGHRS and CDR2 YFSETQ. DNA of the CDR3: TGCGCCAGCAGCTTGGGCGTTCAAGGGGTGGTAGAGACCCAGTACTTC. Protein: CASSLGVQGVVETQYF.

The rearrangement joins TRBV7-6 to TRBJ2-5; TRBD1 aligns across 7 bases. CDR1 is SGHVS, CDR2 FNYEAQ, per germline. The CDR3 consists of 13 residues. V was pared by 5 bases and J by 3 bases, with 3 bases of the junction left unmatched. In DNA, the CDR3 is TGTGCCAGCAGCAGGGGGACAGAAGAGACCCAGTACTTC. This translates into CASSRGTEETQYF.

V and J are TRBV5-1 and TRBJ1-2; D gene unclear. V lost 0 bases, J lost 4 bases, and 10 bases lay in between. Germline V CDR1 and CDR2: SGHRS, YFSETQ. CDR3 length: 14 amino acids. The CDR3 sequence: CASSLGGTSYGYTF. CDR3 DNA sequence: TGCGCCAGCAGCTTGGGCGGCACCTCCTATGGCTACACCTTC.

The gene calls are TRBV6-5 and TRBJ1-5; a weak D match, TRBD1 (5 bases). From germline, CDR1 is MNHEY and CDR2 SVGAGI. The CDR3 loop spans 14 amino acids. Trimming took off 0 bases at V and 7 bases at J, with 10 bases between the two ends. The CDR3 loop reads CASSYSVKGQPQHF. The CDR3 DNA reads TGTGCCAGCAGTTACTCGGTGAAGGGGCAGCCCCAGCATTTT.

The chain uses TRBV2 and TRBJ1-5, with D maybe TRBD1 (5 bases). Germline V gene data show CDR1 as SNHLY and CDR2 as FYNNEI. V lost 0 bases, J lost 6 bases, and 12 bases lay in between. The CDR3 extends over 15 amino acids. The CDR3 sequence is CASSEAGGEGQPQHF. For the CDR3, the DNA is TGTGCCAGCAGTGAAGCGGGAGGGGAGGGTCAGCCCCAGCATTTT.

This clone has more than one count but fewer than ten. The CDR3 is CSVGTSISGNTIYF. The CDR3 region has the DNA TGCAGCGTTGGGACATCCATCTCTGGAAACACCATATATTTT. The chain employs TRBV29-1 and TRBJ1-3, with D possibly TRBD1 on 5 matching bases. The CDR3 runs to 14 residues. Germline V gene lookup returns CDR1 SQVTM and CDR2 ANQGSEA. Trimming left V 4 bases short and J 0 bases short, with 10 bases between.

V is TRBV9 and J is TRBJ1-1; 7 bases align to TRBD1. After removal of 0 bases from V and 3 bases from J, the junction contained 17 bases not matched to a gene. CDR3 size: 19 residues. Germline CDR1 reads SGDLS; CDR2 reads YYNGEE. DNA of the CDR3: TGTGCCAGCAGCGTAGGTAAGGCGGAGGGGGCCCTCAGGGACACTGAAGCTTTCTTT. Its translation: CASSVGKAEGALRDTEAFF.

J is TRBJ1-1 and V is TRBV18; D is unclear. Germline CDR1 reads KGHSH; CDR2 reads LQKENI. This CDR3 is built from 13 residues. The V and J ends lost 3 bases and 7 bases respectively, with 12 bases between them. CDR3 DNA: TGTGCCAGCTCACCGAACAGAGAGAGTGAAGCTTTCTTT. It codes for CASSPNRESEAFF.

The chain has TRBV5-1 and TRBJ2-1; D might be TRBD2 (5 bases). The germline V gene has CDR1 SGHRS and CDR2 YFSETQ. This CDR3 is 15 amino acids long. V was clipped by 4 bases and J by 10 bases, with 21 bases between them. The CDR3 DNA reads as TGCGCCAGCAGCCCTTCTCCGAGGGCCCTGCAGGAGCAGTTCTTC. Its translation is CASSPSPRALQEQFF.

This chain uses TRBV5-6 with TRBJ2-5; 8 bases agree with TRBD1. Germline V lookup: CDR1 SGHDT, CDR2 YYEEEE. V dropped 2 bases and J dropped 7; count of bases not matched to a gene: 13. The CDR3 consists of 16 residues. DNA for the CDR3: TGTGCCAGCAGCTTTAAACCGGGACAGGTGGGCTGGACCCAGTACTTC. Its protein product is CASSFKPGQVGWTQYF.

This chain uses TRBV7-9 with TRBJ2-2; D call uncertain. Germline assignment: CDR1 SEHNR and CDR2 FQNEAQ (reference sequence). This CDR3 contains 16 residues. The V end was cut by 2 bases, the J end by 1 base, with 11 bases between. The CDR3 DNA reads TGTGCCAGCAGCTTATCCGCATCAGTGAACACCGGGGAGCTGTTTTTT. As protein: CASSLSASVNTGELFF.

CDR3 sequence reads: CSVEIGGANTGELFF. CDR3 in DNA: TGCAGCGTTGAAATCGGAGGGGCGAACACCGGGGAGCTGTTTTTT. This rearrangement joins TRBV29-1 to TRBJ2-2; weak D call: TRBD2 (6 bases). Germline V CDR1 and CDR2: SQVTM, ANQGSEA. This CDR3 has 15 amino acids. With 2 bases removed from V and 0 bases from J, the gap between germline ends came to 10 bases.

V usage is TRBV6-1 and J usage is TRBJ2-1, with D hard to call. The CDR3 is made up of 12 amino acids. V lost 4 bases and J 4 bases, leaving 5 bases between the germline ends. CDR1 and CDR2 from the germline V gene are MNHNS and SASEGT. The CDR3 spells CASSGTYNEQFF. CDR3 DNA: TGTGCCAGCAGTGGTACATACAATGAGCAGTTCTTC.

The chain employs TRBV4-3 and TRBJ2-6; TRBD2 aligns across 7 bases. The CDR3 sequence is 16 residues long. Germline V gene lookup returns CDR1 LGHNA and CDR2 YSLEER. V shed 4 bases, J shed 2 bases, and the junction held 5 bases outside the gene matches. CDR3: CASSLAAGAGANVLTF. The DNA of the CDR3 is TGCGCCAGCAGCCTCGCGGCGGGGGCTGGGGCCAACGTCCTGACTTTC.

This chain links TRBV28 with TRBJ2-7; no firm D call. The V end was cut by 1 base, the J end by 4 bases, with 17 bases between. The CDR3 has 16 amino acids. CDR1 MDHEN and CDR2 SYDVKM come from the germline V gene. CDR3 residues: CASSLLVAGTEYEQYF. CDR3 sequence (DNA): TGTGCCAGCAGTTTATTGGTCGCTGGTACAGAGTACGAGCAGTACTTC.

V usage is TRBV2 and J usage is TRBJ1-1; D remains unclear. Germline assignment: CDR1 SNHLY and CDR2 FYNNEI. The CDR3 covers 14 residues. V was pared by 4 bases and J by 0 bases, with 9 bases between. The chain's CDR3 is CASSVILLNTEAFF. The CDR3 DNA follows: TGTGCCAGCAGTGTGATACTCCTGAACACTGAAGCTTTCTTT.

This chain joins TRBV2 and TRBJ1-3; no firm D call. Germline-derived CDR1 and CDR2 are SNHLY and FYNNEI. The CDR3 loop spans 13 amino acids. V gave up 8 bases and J gave up 2 bases, with 10 bases separating them. CDR3 sequence (DNA): TGTGCCAGCTCCGCGGGGACTGGAAACACCATATATTTT. Translating it yields CASSAGTGNTIYF.

This clone has only one observation. The chain employs TRBV2 and TRBJ1-1, with 7 bases that match TRBD1. Germline values: CDR1 SNHLY, CDR2 FYNNEI. With V trimmed by 6 bases and J by 2 bases, 3 bases remained unmatched. The CDR3 length is 13 residues. The CDR3 sequence is CASSQGVNTEAFF. CDR3 in DNA: TGTGCCAGCAGCCAGGGGGTAAACACTGAAGCTTTCTTT. Supplemented by reference TRBV2 and TRBJ1-1, the full variable domain reads EPEVTQTPSHQVTQMGQEVILRCVPISNHLYFYWYRQILGQKVEFLVSFYNNEISEKSEIFDDQFSVERPDGSNFTLKIRSTKLEDSAMYFCASSQGVNTEAFFGQGTRLTVV.

The J gene is TRBJ1-4, the V gene TRBV2, with TRBD1 matching over 8 bases. This CDR3 contains 13 residues. Per the germline V gene, CDR1 is SNHLY and CDR2 is FYNNEI. Trimming at V came to 9 bases and at J to 13 bases, leaving 13 bases not matched to a gene. CDR3 in amino acids: CASSNVGQGGLFF. CDR3 coding DNA: TGTGCCAGTTCCAATGTCGGACAGGGAGGACTGTTTTTT.